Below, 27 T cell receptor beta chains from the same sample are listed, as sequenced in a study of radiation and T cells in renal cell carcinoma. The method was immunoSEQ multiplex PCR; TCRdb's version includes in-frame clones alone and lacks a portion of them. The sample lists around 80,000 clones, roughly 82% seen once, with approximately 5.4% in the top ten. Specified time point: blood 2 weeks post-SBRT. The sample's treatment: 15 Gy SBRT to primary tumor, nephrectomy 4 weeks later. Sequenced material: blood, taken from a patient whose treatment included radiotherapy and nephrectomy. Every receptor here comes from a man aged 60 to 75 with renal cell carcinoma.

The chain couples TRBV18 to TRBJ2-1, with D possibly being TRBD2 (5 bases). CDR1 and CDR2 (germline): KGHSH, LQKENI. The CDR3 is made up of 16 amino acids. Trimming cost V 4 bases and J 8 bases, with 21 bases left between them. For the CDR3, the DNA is TGTGCCAGCTCACTGGCTAGCTCTCTATTACGCGATGAGCAGTTCTTC. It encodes CASSLASSLLRDEQFF.

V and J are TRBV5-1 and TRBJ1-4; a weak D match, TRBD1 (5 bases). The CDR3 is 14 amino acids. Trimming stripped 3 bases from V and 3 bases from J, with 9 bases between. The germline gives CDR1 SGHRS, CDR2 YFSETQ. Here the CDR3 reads CASSSSGSNEKLFF. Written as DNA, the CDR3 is TGCGCCAGCAGCTCTTCAGGGTCTAATGAAAAACTGTTTTTT.

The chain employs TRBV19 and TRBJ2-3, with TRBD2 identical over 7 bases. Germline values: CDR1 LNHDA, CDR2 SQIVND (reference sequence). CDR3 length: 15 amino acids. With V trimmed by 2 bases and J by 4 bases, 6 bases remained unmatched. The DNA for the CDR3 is TGTGCCAGTAGTATAATCGGGGCGGGAGCAGATACGCAGTATTTT. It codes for CASSIIGAGADTQYF.

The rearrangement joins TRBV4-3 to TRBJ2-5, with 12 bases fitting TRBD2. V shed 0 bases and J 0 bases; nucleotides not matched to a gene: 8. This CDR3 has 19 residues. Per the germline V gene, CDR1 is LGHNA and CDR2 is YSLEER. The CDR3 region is CASSQDRGTSGLYQETQYF. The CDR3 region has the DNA TGCGCCAGCAGCCAAGATCGCGGGACTAGCGGGCTGTACCAAGAGACCCAGTACTTC.

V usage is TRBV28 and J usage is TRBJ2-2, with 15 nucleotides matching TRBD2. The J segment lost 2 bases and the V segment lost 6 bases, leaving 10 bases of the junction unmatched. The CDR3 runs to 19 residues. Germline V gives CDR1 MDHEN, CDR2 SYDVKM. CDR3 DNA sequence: TGTGCCAGCAGGCTTGGACTAGCGGGAGGGTTGGGTAACACCGGGGAGCTGTTTTTT. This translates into CASRLGLAGGLGNTGELFF.

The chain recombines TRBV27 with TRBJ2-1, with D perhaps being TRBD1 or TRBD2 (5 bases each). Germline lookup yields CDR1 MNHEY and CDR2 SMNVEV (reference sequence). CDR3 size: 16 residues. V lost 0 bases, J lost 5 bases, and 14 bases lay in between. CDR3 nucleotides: TGTGCCAGCAGTTTATCGGCCGGGACGGGGCACAATGAGCAGTTCTTC. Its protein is CASSLSAGTGHNEQFF.

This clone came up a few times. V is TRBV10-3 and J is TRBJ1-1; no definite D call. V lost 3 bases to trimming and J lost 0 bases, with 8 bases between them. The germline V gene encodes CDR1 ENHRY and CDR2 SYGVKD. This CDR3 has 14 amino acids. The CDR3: CAISEGNLNTEAFF. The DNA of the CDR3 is TGTGCCATCAGTGAAGGGAACTTGAACACTGAAGCTTTCTTT.

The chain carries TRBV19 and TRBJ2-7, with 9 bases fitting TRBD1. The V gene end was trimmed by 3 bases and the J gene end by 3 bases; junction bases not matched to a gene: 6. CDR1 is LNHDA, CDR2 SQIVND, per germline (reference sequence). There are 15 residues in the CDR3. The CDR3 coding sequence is TGTGCCAGTAGTATCGCCGGGACAGGGTTCTACGAGCAGTACTTC. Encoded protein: CASSIAGTGFYEQYF.

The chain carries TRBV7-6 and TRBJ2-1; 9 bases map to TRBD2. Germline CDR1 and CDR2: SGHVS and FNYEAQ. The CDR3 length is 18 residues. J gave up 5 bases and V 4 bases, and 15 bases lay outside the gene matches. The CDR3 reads CASSSLDVSGRSDNEQFF. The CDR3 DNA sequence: TGTGCCAGCAGCTCGTTGGATGTGAGCGGGAGGTCGGACAATGAGCAGTTCTTC.

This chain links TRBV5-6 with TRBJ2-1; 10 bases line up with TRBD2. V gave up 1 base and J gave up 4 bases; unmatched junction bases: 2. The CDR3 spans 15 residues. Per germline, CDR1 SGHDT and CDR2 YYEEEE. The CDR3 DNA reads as TGTGCCAGCAGCTTGAGCGGGAGGGGATACAATGAGCAGTTCTTC. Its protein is CASSLSGRGYNEQFF.

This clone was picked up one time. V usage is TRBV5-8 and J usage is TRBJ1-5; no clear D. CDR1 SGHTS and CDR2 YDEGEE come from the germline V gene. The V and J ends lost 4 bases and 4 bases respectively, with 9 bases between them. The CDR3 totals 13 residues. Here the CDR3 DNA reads TGTGCCAGCAGCCAAGATTATAATCAGCCCCAGCATTTT. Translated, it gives CASSQDYNQPQHF.

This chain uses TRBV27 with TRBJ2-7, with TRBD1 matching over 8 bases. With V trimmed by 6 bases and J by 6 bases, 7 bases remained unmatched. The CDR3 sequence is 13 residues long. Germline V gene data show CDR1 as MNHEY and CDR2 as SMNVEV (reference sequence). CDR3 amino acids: CASRGQGLPEQYF. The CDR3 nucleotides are TGTGCCAGCAGAGGACAGGGCCTACCCGAGCAGTACTTC.

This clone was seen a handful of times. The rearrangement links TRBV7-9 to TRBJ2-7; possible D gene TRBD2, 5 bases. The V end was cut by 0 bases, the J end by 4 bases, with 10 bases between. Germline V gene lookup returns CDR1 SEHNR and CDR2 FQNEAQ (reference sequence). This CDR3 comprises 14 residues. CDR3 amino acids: CASSLAGVMYEQYF. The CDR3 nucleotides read TGTGCCAGCAGCTTAGCGGGAGTCATGTACGAGCAGTACTTC.

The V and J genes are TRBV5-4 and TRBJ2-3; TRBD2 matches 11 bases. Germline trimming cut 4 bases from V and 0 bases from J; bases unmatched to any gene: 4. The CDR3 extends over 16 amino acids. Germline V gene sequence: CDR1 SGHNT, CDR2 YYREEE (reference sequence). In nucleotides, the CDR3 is TGTGCCAGCAGCCCAACTAGCGGGAGAAGCACAGATACGCAGTATTTT. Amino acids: CASSPTSGRSTDTQYF.

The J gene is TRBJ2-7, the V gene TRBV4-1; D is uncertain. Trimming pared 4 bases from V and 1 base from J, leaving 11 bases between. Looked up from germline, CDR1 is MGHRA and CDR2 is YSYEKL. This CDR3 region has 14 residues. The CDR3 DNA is TGCGCCAGCAGCCGCGGATCGGATTCCTACGAGCAGTACTTC. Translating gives CASSRGSDSYEQYF.

The CDR3 DNA reads TGCGCCAGCAGCCAAGCACGCACTGACTCCTACAATGAGCAGTTCTTC. Its translation: CASSQARTDSYNEQFF. The rearrangement links TRBV4-1 to TRBJ2-1; D not certain. The germline V gene encodes CDR1 MGHRA and CDR2 YSYEKL. The V end was cut by 1 base, the J end by 0 bases, with 10 bases between. CDR3 length: 16 amino acids.

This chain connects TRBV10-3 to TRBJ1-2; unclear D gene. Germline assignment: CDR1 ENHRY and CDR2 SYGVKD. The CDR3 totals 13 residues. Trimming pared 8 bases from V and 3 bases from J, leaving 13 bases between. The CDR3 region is CAISQDGDYGYTF. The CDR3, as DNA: TGTGCCATCTCCCAAGACGGAGACTATGGCTACACCTTC.

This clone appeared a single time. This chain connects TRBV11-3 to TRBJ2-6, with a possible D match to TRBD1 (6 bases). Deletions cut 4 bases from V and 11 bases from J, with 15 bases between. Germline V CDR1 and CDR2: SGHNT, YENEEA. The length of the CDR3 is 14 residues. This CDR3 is CASSSTGTPDVLTF. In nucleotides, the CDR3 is TGTGCCAGCAGCTCAACCGGGACACCCGACGTCCTGACTTTC.

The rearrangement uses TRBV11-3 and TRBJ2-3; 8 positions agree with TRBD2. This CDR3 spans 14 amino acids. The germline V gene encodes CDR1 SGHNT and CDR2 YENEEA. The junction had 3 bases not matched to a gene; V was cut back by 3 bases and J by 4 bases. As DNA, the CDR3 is TGTGCCAGCAGCTTGGAGCGGGAGTCAGATACGCAGTATTTT. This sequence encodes CASSLERESDTQYF.

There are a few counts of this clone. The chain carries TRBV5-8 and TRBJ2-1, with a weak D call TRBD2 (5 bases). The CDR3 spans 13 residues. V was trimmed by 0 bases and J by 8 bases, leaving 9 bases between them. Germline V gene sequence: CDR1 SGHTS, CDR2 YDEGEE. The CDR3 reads CASSLETGYEQFF. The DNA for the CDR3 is TGTGCCAGCAGCTTGGAGACGGGATATGAGCAGTTCTTC.

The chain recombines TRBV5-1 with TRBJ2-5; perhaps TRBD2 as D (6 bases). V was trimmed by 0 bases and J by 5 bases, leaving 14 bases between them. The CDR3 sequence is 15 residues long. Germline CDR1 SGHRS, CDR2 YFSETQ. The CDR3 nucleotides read TGCGCCAGCAGCTTGGCCTCGTTGCGGGACGAGACCCAGTACTTC. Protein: CASSLASLRDETQYF. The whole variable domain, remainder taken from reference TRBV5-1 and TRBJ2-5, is KAGVTQTPRYLIKTRGQQVTLSCSPISGHRSVSWYQQTPGQGLQFLFEYFSETQRNKGNFPGRFSGRQFSNSRSEMNVSTLELGDSALYLCASSLASLRDETQYFGPGTRLLVL.

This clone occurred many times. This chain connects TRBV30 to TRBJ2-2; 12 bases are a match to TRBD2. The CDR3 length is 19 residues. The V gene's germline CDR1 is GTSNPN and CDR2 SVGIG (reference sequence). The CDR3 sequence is CAFRLGLAGGPANTGELFF. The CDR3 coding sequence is TGTGCATTTCGGTTGGGGCTAGCGGGAGGGCCGGCGAACACCGGGGAGCTGTTTTTT.

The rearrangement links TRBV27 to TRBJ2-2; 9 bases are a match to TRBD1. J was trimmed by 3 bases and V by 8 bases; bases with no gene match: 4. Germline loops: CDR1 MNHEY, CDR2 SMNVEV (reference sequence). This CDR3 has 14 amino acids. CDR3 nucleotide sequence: TGTGCCAGCCAACGGACAGGGGACACCGGGGAGCTGTTTTTT. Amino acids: CASQRTGDTGELFF.

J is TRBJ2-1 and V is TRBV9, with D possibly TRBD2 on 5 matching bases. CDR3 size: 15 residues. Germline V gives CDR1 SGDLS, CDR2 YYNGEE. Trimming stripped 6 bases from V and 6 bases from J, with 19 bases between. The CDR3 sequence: CASNPTRSPGNEQFF. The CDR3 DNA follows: TGTGCCAGCAACCCCACTAGATCTCCAGGCAATGAGCAGTTCTTC.

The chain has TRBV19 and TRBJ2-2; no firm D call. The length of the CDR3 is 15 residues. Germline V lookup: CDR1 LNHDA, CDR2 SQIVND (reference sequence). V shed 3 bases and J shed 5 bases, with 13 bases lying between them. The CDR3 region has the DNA TGTGCCAGTAGTATGTCGGCTACTCCTACCGGGGAGCTGTTTTTT. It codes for CASSMSATPTGELFF.

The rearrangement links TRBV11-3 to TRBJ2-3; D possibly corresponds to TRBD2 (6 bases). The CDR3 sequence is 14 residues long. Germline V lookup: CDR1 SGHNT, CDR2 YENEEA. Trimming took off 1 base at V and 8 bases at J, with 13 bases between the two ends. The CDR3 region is CASSLGAGGGTQYF. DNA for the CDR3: TGTGCCAGCAGCTTAGGAGCTGGGGGAGGTACGCAGTATTTT.

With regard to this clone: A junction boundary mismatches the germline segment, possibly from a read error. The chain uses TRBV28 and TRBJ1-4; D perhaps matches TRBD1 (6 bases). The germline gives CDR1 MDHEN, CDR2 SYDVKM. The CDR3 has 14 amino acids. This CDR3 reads CASKGVRINEKLFF. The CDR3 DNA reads TGTGCCAGCAAGGGGGTCAGGATAAATGAGAAACTGTTTTTT.